Included here is one T cell receptor beta chain sequence, with context. These data belong to a study of blood T cell repertoires in COVID-19. Clones were read by immunoSEQ multiplex PCR, and TCRdb kept only the in-frame ones, dropping some. The top ten hold 6% to 6.5% of the sample, which has around 45,000 clones, 91% seen once. The CDR3 consists of 15 residues. Germline-derived CDR1 and CDR2 are MDHEN and SYDVKM. The J segment lost 4 bases and the V segment lost 6 bases, leaving 8 bases of the junction unmatched. This TCR was sampled from a man aged 65 to 79 with active COVID-19. The sequencing sample was made of peripheral blood. The genes are TRBV28 and TRBJ1-3; 8 nucleotides line up with TRBD1. The CDR3 loop reads CASRAPGGRGNTIYF. In DNA form, the CDR3 reads TGTGCCAGCAGAGCTCCAGGGGGCCGGGGAAACACCATATATTTT.